The 7 T cell receptor beta chains below were found in one sample sequenced in a study of blood T cells in healthy people across ages. A J-beta primer mix and a sample-barcoded 5' primer were used in a second PCR of about 6 to 12 cycles. MiXCR, run by TCRdb on the 5' RACE reads, gives a single entry per CDR3 protein. This sample has nearly 800,000 distinct CDR3 sequences, with approximately 25% found just once. These data also formed part of another study, on T cells of mothers and their children.

Sequenced sample: blood. The origin of the receptors is a boy between 5 and 17 years old in good health.

This clonotype was counted only a few times. The chain joins TRBV11-2 to TRBJ2-5; 12 bases are shared with TRBD1. Germline V lookup: CDR1 SGHAT, CDR2 FQNNGV. This CDR3 is 16 amino acids long. J lost 5 bases, V lost 4 bases, and 8 bases had no gene match. The CDR3 DNA follows: TGTGCCAGCAGCTCCCATGGGACAGGGGGCAACGAGACCCAGTACTTC. Its protein product is CASSSHGTGGNETQYF. Complete variable domain (other parts from reference TRBV11-2 and TRBJ2-5): EAGVAQSPRYKIIEKRQSVAFWCNPISGHATLYWYQQILGQGPKLLIQFQNNGVVDDSQLPKDRFSAERLKGVDSTLKIQPAKLEDSAVYLCASSSHGTGGNETQYFGPGTRLLVL.

This chain connects TRBV6-2 or TRBV6-3 to TRBJ2-6, with no clear D. V was clipped by 6 bases and J by 5 bases, with 17 bases between them. The CDR3 covers 16 residues. Germline CDR1 is MNHEY and CDR2 is SVGEGT. CDR3 loop: CASSPGRPLRANVLTF. The CDR3 nucleotides read TGTGCCAGCAGCCCCGGACGGCCTCTCCGGGCCAACGTCCTGACTTTC.

The V gene is TRBV6-1, the J gene TRBJ2-3; the match to TRBD1 covers 7 bases. The CDR3 sequence is 14 residues long. The germline gives CDR1 MNHNS, CDR2 SASEGT. V gave up 6 bases and J gave up 6 bases; unmatched junction bases: 9. The CDR3 loop reads CASRSQGPLDTQYF. Here the CDR3 DNA reads TGTGCCAGCAGGTCACAGGGGCCCTTGGATACGCAGTATTTT.

The CDR3 DNA reads as TGTGCCAGCGGCGGACAGGGGCTCTCCTACGAGCAGTACTTC. Protein sequence: CASGGQGLSYEQYF. This chain links TRBV7-9 with TRBJ2-7, with 9 bases aligning to TRBD1. CDR1 is SEHNR and CDR2 is FQNEAQ in the germline V gene (reference sequence). The CDR3 sequence is 14 residues long. V was pared by 8 bases and J by 0 bases, with 5 bases of the junction left unmatched. The full variable domain, its missing parts supplied by reference TRBV7-9 and TRBJ2-7, is DTGVSQNPRHKITKRGQNVTFRCDPISEHNRLYWYRQTLGQGPEFLTYFQNEAQLEKSRLLSDRFSAERPKGSFSTLEIQRTEQGDSAMYLCASGGQGLSYEQYFGPGTRLTVT.

The V gene is TRBV5-5, the J gene TRBJ2-6; TRBD1 matches 10 bases. Germline V lookup: CDR1 SGHKS, CDR2 YYEKEE (reference sequence). The CDR3 runs to 17 residues. V dropped 2 bases and J dropped 0; count of bases not matched to a gene: 2. The CDR3 spells CASSFGTGVSGANVLTF. The CDR3 DNA reads as TGTGCCAGCAGCTTCGGGACAGGGGTCTCTGGGGCCAACGTCCTGACTTTC.

The gene calls are TRBV9 and TRBJ2-5; TRBD2 is a possible D gene (5 bases). CDR3 length equals 14 residues. Per germline, CDR1 SGDLS and CDR2 YYNGEE. V was cut by 4 bases and J by 0 bases, with 10 bases left in between. CDR3 residues: CASSPMDYQETQYF. CDR3 DNA sequence: TGTGCCAGCAGCCCGATGGACTACCAAGAGACCCAGTACTTC.

The chain uses TRBV7-2 and TRBJ2-3; 10 bases match TRBD2. CDR1 and CDR2 from the germline V gene are SGHTA and FQGNSA. This CDR3 region has 15 residues. V was pared by 1 base and J by 4 bases, with 2 bases of the junction left unmatched. CDR3: CASSLGGTSADTQYF. The CDR3 DNA reads TGTGCCAGCAGCTTAGGCGGGACTAGCGCAGATACGCAGTATTTT. The full variable domain, its missing parts supplied by reference TRBV7-2 and TRBJ2-3, is GAGVSQSPSNKVTEKGKDVELRCDPISGHTALYWYRQSLGQGLEFLIYFQGNSAPDKSGLPSDRFSAERTGGSVSTLTIQRTQQEDSAVYLCASSLGGTSADTQYFGPGTRLTVL.